The present entry profiles one TCR beta chain with its context. Its antigen is currently unknown. This CDR3 is built from 15 residues. V was clipped by 3 bases and J by 6 bases; unmatched bases: 6. Per germline, CDR1 SQVTM and CDR2 ANQGSEA. The entry originates in a study of cytomegalovirus exposure and HLA in healthy donors. Study results and limitations: The likely explanation for a cluster of highly shared sequence variants was sequencing artifact. CMV serostatus was the only immune exposure information that was available. The authors confirmed in vitro that three CMV-associated chains were specific for CMV antigens. Rarity marked most TCR sequences, yet some public TCRs occurred in many donors.

PCR primers comprised 60 Vbeta and 13 Jbeta primers. Method: immunoSEQ multiplex PCR; TCRdb's copy keeps in-frame clones and lacks some. The sample records 60,000 to 70,000 clones, 71% being singletons. The sequencing sample was made of PBMCs. The chain recombines TRBV29-1 with TRBJ2-1; TRBD2 aligns across 12 bases. The origin of this receptor is a man aged 50-59 years in good health and CMV-seropositive. CDR3 sequence: CSVDGLAGSRNEQFF. Written as DNA, the CDR3 is TGCAGCGTTGATGGACTAGCGGGATCTCGCAATGAGCAGTTCTTC.